The rows below give T cell receptor beta chains drawn from one sample of a study of control samples from healthy donors and cancer patients. Sequencing used immunoSEQ multiplex PCR; TCRdb keeps in-frame clones, though not all of them. The profile covers some 120,000 clones, with 70% to 90% appearing a single time and about 2.5% taken by the ten largest. Material for sequencing was blood. The receptors stem from a woman aged 70-85 years in good health. The CDR3 runs from the conserved cysteine through the conserved F or W. Each record gives: clone size, V gene, J gene, D gene, CDR3 protein, CDR3 DNA. The D gene is left open where the match is weak. Clone sizes are given selectively: once, few, many, or a class where the clone is expanded.

-,TRBV12-3/TRBV12-4,TRBJ2-7,TRBD1,CASSPGQYEQYF,TGTGCCAGCAGCCCGGGACAGTACGAGCAGTACTTC
-,TRBV5-1,TRBJ1-1,-,CASSFTGTNTEAFF,TGCGCCAGCAGCTTTACAGGAACGAACACTGAAGCTTTCTTT
-,TRBV10-1,TRBJ2-7,-,CASSGASGEQYF,TGCGCCAGCAGCGGAGCGTCGGGGGAGCAGTACTTC
-,TRBV7-9,TRBJ2-1,TRBD2,CASRFSGGAYNEQFF,TGTGCCAGCAGGTTTAGCGGGGGAGCCTACAATGAGCAGTTCTTC
-,TRBV12-3/TRBV12-4,TRBJ2-1,-,CASSSSTYNEQFF,TGTGCCAGCAGTTCCTCCACCTACAATGAGCAGTTCTTC
-,TRBV19,TRBJ2-5,TRBD1,CASSGGQGSEETQYF,TGTGCCAGTAGTGGCGGACAGGGAAGCGAAGAGACCCAGTACTTC
-,TRBV2,TRBJ2-2,-,CASSGLPGGELFF,TGTGCCAGCTCCGGACTGCCGGGGGGGGAGCTGTTTTTT
-,TRBV19,TRBJ1-2,-,CASSIAANYGYTF,TGTGCCAGTAGTATCGCAGCAAACTATGGCTACACCTTC
-,TRBV6-5,TRBJ1-1,-,CASSWTSRTEAFF,TGTGCCAGCAGTTGGACATCTCGCACTGAAGCTTTCTTT
-,TRBV2,TRBJ1-2,TRBD1,CASSEGQGGGYTF,TGTGCCAGCAGTGAAGGGCAGGGGGGCGGCTACACCTTC
-,TRBV11-2,TRBJ2-1,TRBD2,CASSSGRATSGGAEQFF,TGTGCCAGCAGCTCCGGGCGGGCGACTAGCGGGGGGGCTGAGCAGTTCTTC
-,TRBV6-5,TRBJ2-5,-,CASSADPGAGETQYF,TGTGCCAGCAGCGCGGACCCAGGCGCCGGGGAGACCCAGTACTTC
-,TRBV7-9,TRBJ1-1,-,CASSLTQGTEAFF,TGTGCCAGCAGCTTAACACAGGGCACTGAAGCTTTCTTT
-,TRBV4-2,TRBJ1-2,-,CASSQPGQSNYGYTF,TGTGCCAGCAGCCAACCGGGACAAAGTAACTATGGCTACACCTTC
-,TRBV6-5,TRBJ1-6,-,CASSLGSTEDNSPLHF,TGTGCCAGCAGTTTAGGGTCGACAGAAGATAATTCACCCCTCCACTTT
-,TRBV9,TRBJ1-2,-,CASSSGGYGYTF,TGTGCCAGCAGCTCCGGGGGTTATGGCTACACCTTC
few,TRBV29-1,TRBJ1-1,-,CSARGGVRTEAFF,TGCAGCGCGAGGGGAGGGGTGCGGACTGAAGCTTTCTTT
-,TRBV3-1/TRBV3-2,TRBJ1-2,-,CASSKGGNYTF,TGTGCCAGCAGCAAGGGGGGTAACTACACCTTC
-,TRBV25-1,TRBJ1-2,-,CASSEFRAPYGYTF,TGTGCCAGCAGTGAATTCAGGGCCCCCTATGGCTACACCTTC
-,TRBV6-2/TRBV6-3,TRBJ2-3,TRBD1,CASSRDREGSDTQYF,TGTGCCAGCAGTCGGGACAGGGAAGGTTCAGATACGCAGTATTTT
-,TRBV4-3,TRBJ1-2,-,CASSPVGKGYGYTF,TGCGCCAGCAGCCCAGTAGGGAAGGGTTATGGCTACACCTTC
-,TRBV7-2,TRBJ1-5,TRBD1,CASSPRTGNQPQHF,TGTGCCAGCAGCCCCCGGACAGGGAATCAGCCCCAGCATTTT
-,TRBV19,TRBJ1-5,-,CASKVQGLRVEPQHF,TGTGCCAGTAAGGTCCAGGGCCTCCGTGTCGAGCCCCAGCATTTT
-,TRBV18,TRBJ1-1,-,CASSPAMDTEAFF,TGTGCCAGCTCACCAGCGATGGACACTGAAGCTTTCTTT
-,TRBV28,TRBJ1-1,-,CASTLGNTEAFF,TGTGCCAGCACCTTGGGGAACACTGAAGCTTTCTTT
-,TRBV20-1,TRBJ2-5,TRBD1,CSASIVAGGETQYF,TGCAGTGCTAGTATCGTGGCAGGGGGCGAGACCCAGTACTTC
-,TRBV5-1,TRBJ2-2,-,CASSRENTGELFF,TGCGCCAGCAGCAGGGAGAACACCGGGGAGCTGTTTTTT
-,TRBV6-5,TRBJ2-7,-,CASSYSGRGLGEQYF,TGTGCCAGCAGTTACTCCGGGCGGGGGCTGGGCGAGCAGTACTTC
-,TRBV7-3,TRBJ2-2,-,CASSLLGAGELFF,TGTGCCAGCAGCTTACTAGGGGCCGGGGAGCTGTTTTTT
-,TRBV4-3,TRBJ2-5,-,CASSQGVGETQYF,TGCGCCAGCAGCCAAGGGGTTGGGGAGACCCAGTACTTC
-,TRBV7-3,TRBJ2-3,-,CASSRDSNTDTQYF,TGTGCCAGCAGCCGAGACAGCAACACAGATACGCAGTATTTT
-,TRBV10-3,TRBJ2-5,-,CAISSFGREQETQYF,TGTGCCATCAGTAGTTTCGGCAGGGAGCAAGAGACCCAGTACTTC
once,TRBV27,TRBJ2-7,TRBD2,CASSRSGDLPEQYF,TGTGCCAGCAGTCGGAGCGGGGACCTGCCCGAGCAGTACTTC
-,TRBV27,TRBJ2-5,TRBD2,CASRSGDQETQYF,TGTGCCAGCCGAAGCGGGGACCAAGAGACCCAGTACTTC
-,TRBV19,TRBJ1-1,-,CASSIDSKRVEAFF,TGTGCCAGTAGTATAGACTCCAAACGGGTTGAAGCTTTCTTT
-,TRBV24-1,TRBJ1-2,TRBD1,CATSDPGQGGGYTF,TGTGCCACCAGTGACCCCGGACAGGGGGGGGGCTACACCTTC
-,TRBV7-4,TRBJ2-2,TRBD1,CASSFDAGGPGELFF,TGTGCCAGCAGCTTTGACGCAGGGGGCCCCGGGGAGCTGTTTTTT
-,TRBV5-1,TRBJ2-1,TRBD2,CARSRGGGAYNEQFF,TGCGCCCGCAGCCGCGGCGGGGGGGCCTACAATGAGCAGTTCTTC
-,TRBV19,TRBJ1-5,-,CASSIDWVNQPQHF,TGTGCCAGTAGTATTGACTGGGTAAATCAGCCCCAGCATTTT
few,TRBV27,TRBJ2-1,-,CASSLSSGRGGREQFF,TGTGCCAGCAGTTTATCGAGTGGCAGGGGAGGCAGGGAGCAGTTCTTC
-,TRBV5-1,TRBJ1-4,-,CASSVTGGNNEKLFF,TGCGCCAGCAGCGTGACAGGTGGTAATAATGAAAAACTGTTTTTT
-,TRBV7-8,TRBJ2-5,TRBD2,CASSLAAGVQETQYF,TGTGCCAGCAGCTTAGCAGCGGGGGTGCAAGAGACCCAGTACTTC
-,TRBV19,TRBJ1-1,-,CASRGAGYTEAFF,TGTGCCAGTAGGGGAGCGGGCTACACTGAAGCTTTCTTT
-,TRBV7-7,TRBJ2-5,TRBD2,CASSFGGAGKETQYF,TGTGCCAGCAGCTTCGGGGGGGCGGGTAAAGAGACCCAGTACTTC
-,TRBV5-1,TRBJ2-7,-,CASRGDDRLYEQYF,TGCGCCAGCAGGGGGGACGACAGATTATACGAGCAGTACTTC
-,TRBV5-1,TRBJ1-2,-,CASSLVGVNYGYTF,TGCGCCAGCAGCTTGGTTGGCGTTAACTATGGCTACACCTTC
-,TRBV7-9,TRBJ1-4,TRBD1,CASSSQGGENEKLFF,TGTGCCAGCAGCTCCCAGGGGGGGGAAAATGAAAAACTGTTTTTT
-,TRBV7-3,TRBJ1-1,TRBD1,CASSRDRETEAFF,TGTGCCAGCAGCCGGGACAGGGAGACTGAAGCTTTCTTT